The present T cell receptor (beta chain) was sequenced within a study of shared clonotypes between healthy human individuals. Study findings and constraints: Richness estimates generally favored naive over memory subsets.

The donors, healthy adults who were HIV-negative, had experienced no recent acute infections or vaccinations. The split of CD4+ cells yielded CD45RA+ naive and CD45RA-negative memory subsets. The CDR3 sequence is 12 residues long. V dropped 6 bases and J dropped 6 bases, with 9 bases sitting between them. Germline V gene lookup returns CDR1 KGHSH and CDR2 LQKENI. TCRdb keeps only in-frame clones here, not all; method: immunoSEQ multiplex PCR. This sample yields 1.4 million or so clones, of which roughly 98.5% are seen a single time; about 0.35% belongs to the top ten. As to this clone: Its antigen is undetermined.

This sequence originates from a man aged 25-45 years in good health. The gene calls are TRBV18 and TRBJ2-1; D ambiguous. Sequenced material: naive CD4+ T cells sorted from blood. Subset in this sample: CD45RA+ positively selected. CDR3 bases: TGTGCCAGCTCGACCAGTCCCAATGAGCAGTTCTTC. Protein sequence: CASSTSPNEQFF.